A single sample is the source of the 8 T cell receptor beta chains below, sequenced in a study of T cell repertoires in cytomegalovirus infection. These receptors have no identified antigens. TCRdb used MiXCR to reprocess the reads, holding one entry per CDR3 protein. The sample includes approximately 770,000 distinct CDR3 sequences, almost 30% of them seen just once. Material: cultured CD8+ T cells from PBMCs, obtained from culture after CMV antigen stimulation. These receptors all come from a human donor in good health (CMV status not recorded). Some clones in this sample may be carry-over from other donors' samples.

This clonotype has ten or more counts. The chain couples TRBV7-8 to TRBJ2-5; 11 positions agree with TRBD1. J gave up 5 bases and V 2 bases, and 10 bases lay outside the gene matches. Germline loops: CDR1 SGHVS, CDR2 FQNEAQ. CDR3 length: 17 residues. In DNA form, the CDR3 reads TGTGCCAGCAGCTTAAACCCGGACAGGGGGCACGGGGAGACCCAGTACTTC. Translated, it gives CASSLNPDRGHGETQYF.

In this sample, this clonotype turned up many times. V is TRBV7-2 and J is TRBJ2-5, with D possibly being TRBD1 (5 bases). This CDR3 has 14 residues. Germline V CDR1 and CDR2: SGHTA, FQGNSA. Trimming cost V 4 bases and J 0 bases, with 9 bases left between them. The CDR3 DNA is TGTGCCAGCAGCTCGACAGAGGACCAAGAGACCCAGTACTTC. Residues: CASSSTEDQETQYF. The full variable domain, with the rest looked up from reference TRBV7-2 and TRBJ2-5, is GAGVSQSPSNKVTEKGKDVELRCDPISGHTALYWYRQSLGQGLEFLIYFQGNSAPDKSGLPSDRFSAERTGGSVSTLTIQRTQQEDSAVYLCASSSTEDQETQYFGPGTRLLVL.

The J gene is TRBJ2-3, the V gene TRBV7-9; a weak D match, TRBD1 (6 bases). V was cut by 5 bases and J by 0 bases, with 12 bases left in between. In germline, CDR1 is SEHNR, CDR2 FQNEAQ (reference sequence). The CDR3 length is 15 residues. The CDR3, as DNA: TGTGCCAGCAGCGAGGGACACATCAGCACAGATACGCAGTATTTT. As protein: CASSEGHISTDTQYF. Supplemented by reference TRBV7-9 and TRBJ2-3, the full variable domain reads DTGVSQNPRHKITKRGQNVTFRCDPISEHNRLYWYRQTLGQGPEFLTYFQNEAQLEKSRLLSDRFSAERPKGSFSTLEIQRTEQGDSAMYLCASSEGHISTDTQYFGPGTRLTVL.

The chain is built from TRBV4-3 and TRBJ1-1; 7 bases fit TRBD1. J lost 7 bases, V lost 8 bases, and 4 bases had no gene match. Germline V gene lookup returns CDR1 LGHNA and CDR2 YSLEER. The CDR3 is 11 amino acids. CDR3 DNA: TGCGCCAGCGGGACAGACTATGAAGCTTTCTTT. As protein: CASGTDYEAFF.

This rearrangement joins TRBV11-3 to TRBJ2-1; D might be TRBD1 (5 bases). V was clipped by 5 bases and J by 7 bases, with 15 bases between them. This CDR3 is 14 amino acids long. CDR1 SGHNT and CDR2 YENEEA come from the germline V gene. The DNA of the CDR3 is TGTGCCAGCAGCCCTTCGGTAGGGGTTAATGAGCAGTTCTTC. It yields the protein CASSPSVGVNEQFF.

The CDR3 nucleotides are TGTGCCAGCAGCTTCGACTTCTCCGAGCAGTACTTC. Translation gives CASSFDFSEQYF. The V call is TRBV7-8, the J call TRBJ2-7; D is unclear. The CDR3 extends over 12 amino acids. Germline loops: CDR1 SGHVS, CDR2 FQNEAQ. V was cut by 3 bases and J by 6 bases, with 9 bases left in between.

There are many counts of this clonotype. The V gene is TRBV7-6, the J gene TRBJ2-4; 9 nucleotides align to TRBD1. The CDR3 has 18 amino acids. Germline CDR1 is SGHVS and CDR2 is FNYEAQ. Unmatched junction bases numbered 6, after V lost 0 bases and J lost 0 bases. This chain's CDR3 is CASSLAAGQGTAKNIQYF. CDR3 bases: TGTGCCAGCAGCTTAGCGGCGGGACAGGGAACAGCCAAAAACATTCAGTACTTC. The full variable domain, in which reference TRBV7-6 and TRBJ2-4 provide the parts outside the CDR3, is GAGVSQSPRYKVTKRGQDVALRCDPISGHVSLYWYRQALGQGPEFLTYFNYEAQQDKSGLPNDRFSAERPEGSISTLTIQRTEQRDSAMYRCASSLAAGQGTAKNIQYFGAGTRLSVL.

The gene calls are TRBV7-2 and TRBJ1-1; 7 nucleotides match TRBD1. This CDR3 spans 14 amino acids. V lost 4 bases and J lost 4; bases outside the gene matches: 6. Germline V lookup: CDR1 SGHTA, CDR2 FQGNSA. The CDR3 is CASSWTGFATEAFF. DNA of the CDR3: TGTGCCAGCAGCTGGACAGGATTTGCCACTGAAGCTTTCTTT.